The clone carrying this T cell receptor (beta chain) was recorded at least ten times. As yet, its antigen is unknown. TCRdb called the 5' RACE reads again in MiXCR, with one record for every CDR3 protein. Here the sample spans more than 200,000 distinct CDR3 sequences, about 3.5% being singletons. This record comes from a study of T cells after yellow fever vaccination. About the research overall: Some fractions had low cell numbers, and these were prepared with SMART-Seq v4 Ultra Low Input. Study outcomes and limitations: When the response was secondary, it was weaker but reached its peak faster, day 5 versus 15.

This CDR3 is built from 14 residues. Trimming took 5 bases from V and 4 from J, leaving 12 bases between them. Per germline, CDR1 MNHEY and CDR2 SVGEGT. This sequence was found in a man aged 18 to 30 who received the YFV17D yellow fever vaccine. Sequenced material: PBMCs, taken 15 days after the yellow fever booster vaccination. J is TRBJ1-5 and V is TRBV6-2 or TRBV6-3; D may be TRBD1 (5 bases). CDR3 protein: CASSPGPINQPQHF. Written as DNA, the CDR3 is TGTGCCAGCAGTCCGGGACCCATAAATCAGCCCCAGCATTTT.